The 8 T cell receptor beta chains below were found in one sample sequenced in a study of T cell changes during pregnancy in multiple sclerosis. Data came from immunoSEQ multiplex PCR; TCRdb stores just in-frame clones and leaves some out. The repertoire has about 36,000 clones, 85% to 95% of them found once; the top ten carry 0.35% to 0.45%. Sequenced material: CD4+ T cells from peripheral blood mononuclear cells, taken in the third trimester of pregnancy. These receptors all stem from a female donor in good health, enrolled as a control in a pregnancy study.

This rearrangement joins TRBV5-1 to TRBJ1-2; D is undetermined. From germline, CDR1 is SGHRS and CDR2 YFSETQ. Trimming shortened V by 7 bases and J by 6 bases, and 22 bases separated the two germline ends. The CDR3 is made up of 15 amino acids. The CDR3 protein is CASCDDSPLWDGYTF. CDR3 nucleotide sequence: TGCGCCAGCTGTGACGACTCTCCCCTCTGGGATGGCTACACCTTC.

V and J are TRBV2 and TRBJ1-5, with TRBD1 as a possible D gene (6 bases). Germline lookup yields CDR1 SNHLY and CDR2 FYNNEI. Trimming cost V 11 bases and J 3 bases, with 14 bases left between them. The length of the CDR3 is 13 residues. CDR3 sequence (DNA): TGTGCCGGGACGCAGGGGAACAATCAGCCCCAGCATTTT. Protein product: CAGTQGNNQPQHF.

This chain joins TRBV5-1 and TRBJ1-2, with D unclear. The length of the CDR3 is 15 residues. Germline CDR1 SGHRS, CDR2 YFSETQ. V lost 9 bases, J lost 0 bases, and 18 bases lay in between. The CDR3 reads CATVPTPSANYGYTF. Written as DNA, the CDR3 is TGCGCCACCGTCCCCACACCATCAGCTAACTATGGCTACACCTTC.

The chain couples TRBV18 to TRBJ2-3; possibly TRBD2 for D (7 bases). V was pared by 2 bases and J by 2 bases, with 11 bases between. Germline V gene data show CDR1 as KGHSH and CDR2 as LQKENI. CDR3 length: 15 residues. The CDR3 here is CASSPRGGNTDTQYF. The CDR3 bases are TGTGCCAGCTCACCAAGGGGGGGGAACACAGATACGCAGTATTTT.

This clone has only a few counts. The chain combines TRBV9 with TRBJ1-6, with TRBD1 identical over 7 bases. V shed 4 bases, J shed 6 bases, and the junction held 7 bases outside the gene matches. The CDR3 extends over 15 amino acids. Germline-derived CDR1 and CDR2 are SGDLS and YYNGEE. The CDR3, as DNA: TGTGCCAGCAGCCGTCTTCGACAGGGTAATTCACCCCTCCACTTT. Protein: CASSRLRQGNSPLHF.

The chain combines TRBV7-2 with TRBJ1-1; D uncertain. The CDR3 totals 13 residues. Germline CDR1 is SGHTA and CDR2 is FQGNSA. Trimming shortened V by 0 bases and J by 4 bases, and 6 bases separated the two germline ends. This CDR3 reads CASSLAAGTEAFF. CDR3 nucleotide sequence: TGTGCCAGCAGCTTAGCGGCAGGCACTGAAGCTTTCTTT.

The chain joins TRBV28 to TRBJ1-3; 7 bases match TRBD1. Trimming removed 7 bases from V and 3 bases from J; junction bases left unmatched: 12. CDR1 is MDHEN, CDR2 SYDVKM, per germline. The CDR3 is 16 amino acids. CDR3 region: CASNTFGQDFGNTIYF. The CDR3 coding sequence is TGTGCCAGCAACACCTTCGGACAGGACTTTGGAAACACCATATATTTT.

The chain joins TRBV19 to TRBJ1-5; the match to TRBD1 covers 8 bases. Germline V lookup: CDR1 LNHDA, CDR2 SQIVND (reference sequence). The ends lost 5 bases at V and 6 bases at J; junction bases unmatched: 9. The CDR3 totals 15 residues. CDR3 sequence (DNA): TGTGCCAGTAGTTCCGCCGGGACAGGAGGTCAGCCCCAGCATTTT. Its protein is CASSSAGTGGQPQHF. Full variable domain (remainder filled in from reference TRBV19 and TRBJ1-5): DGGITQSPKYLFRKEGQNVTLSCEQNLNHDAMYWYRQDPGQGLRLIYYSQIVNDFQKGDIAEGYSVSREKKESFPLTVTSAQKNPTAFYLCASSSAGTGGQPQHFGDGTRLSIL.